A selection of T cell receptor beta chains follows, all from one sample in a study of Ad26.COV2.S vaccination and SARS-CoV-2 variants. Using immunoSEQ multiplex PCR, the repertoire was profiled, and TCRdb retains in-frame clones only, with some absent. The sample shows roughly 350,000 clones, approximately 90% of them seen only once. Sequences were derived from peripheral blood, sampled in a trial of Ad26.COV2.S vaccine versus placebo. These receptor sequences come from a person aged 18 to 65 who received the Ad26.COV2.S COVID-19 vaccine or a placebo. CDR3s include the opening cysteine and the closing phenylalanine or tryptophan. D genes are given only for firm matches. Size is stated for part of the rows, as once, few or many counts, or as a class when the clone is expanded.

v_call: TRBV9
d_call: NA
j_call: TRBJ2-1
clone_size: NA
cdr3_aa: CASSVAGATYNEQFF
cdr3_nt: TGTGCCAGCAGCGTAGCCGGGGCAACATACAATGAGCAGTTCTTC

v_call: TRBV9
d_call: TRBD2
j_call: TRBJ2-1
clone_size: NA
cdr3_aa: CASSPRAGGPSYNEQFF
cdr3_nt: TGTGCCAGCAGCCCCCGTGCGGGGGGCCCGAGTTACAATGAGCAGTTCTTC

v_call: TRBV7-2
d_call: NA
j_call: TRBJ1-2
clone_size: few
cdr3_aa: CASSSRYGGSDGYTF
cdr3_nt: TGTGCCAGCAGCTCACGTTATGGAGGGTCGGATGGCTACACCTTC

v_call: TRBV6-2/TRBV6-3
d_call: NA
j_call: TRBJ2-3
clone_size: NA
cdr3_aa: CASTPGWGVRADTQYF
cdr3_nt: TGTGCCAGCACCCCGGGGTGGGGAGTTAGGGCAGATACGCAGTATTTT

v_call: TRBV19
d_call: TRBD1
j_call: TRBJ2-6
clone_size: NA
cdr3_aa: CASSPGTGYGANVLTF
cdr3_nt: TGTGCCAGTAGTCCGGGGACAGGGTATGGGGCCAACGTCCTGACTTTC

v_call: TRBV5-1
d_call: TRBD1
j_call: TRBJ1-6
clone_size: NA
cdr3_aa: CASSQDRVGSPLHF
cdr3_nt: TGCGCCAGCAGCCAGGACAGGGTCGGTTCACCCCTCCACTTT

v_call: TRBV28
d_call: NA
j_call: TRBJ1-1
clone_size: NA
cdr3_aa: CASTDGSTEAFF
cdr3_nt: TGTGCCAGCACGGACGGCAGCACTGAAGCTTTCTTT

v_call: TRBV2
d_call: NA
j_call: TRBJ2-1
clone_size: NA
cdr3_aa: CASTRDSDYNEQFF
cdr3_nt: TGTGCCAGCACCCGGGACTCGGACTACAATGAGCAGTTCTTC

v_call: TRBV5-6
d_call: TRBD1
j_call: TRBJ2-5
clone_size: NA
cdr3_aa: CASSLVGTGDAETQYF
cdr3_nt: TGTGCCAGCAGCTTGGTGGGGACAGGGGATGCGGAGACCCAGTACTTC

v_call: TRBV5-1
d_call: NA
j_call: TRBJ2-1
clone_size: NA
cdr3_aa: CASSLGLAHEQFF
cdr3_nt: TGCGCCAGCAGCTTGGGGCTAGCTCATGAGCAGTTCTTC

v_call: TRBV27
d_call: TRBD1
j_call: TRBJ1-4
clone_size: NA
cdr3_aa: CASSPWDSPNEKLFF
cdr3_nt: TGTGCCAGCAGTCCTTGGGACAGTCCTAATGAAAAACTGTTTTTT

v_call: TRBV9
d_call: TRBD2
j_call: TRBJ2-3
clone_size: NA
cdr3_aa: CASSVGGAGDTQYF
cdr3_nt: TGTGCCAGCAGCGTGGGAGGGGCTGGAGATACGCAGTATTTT

v_call: TRBV5-1
d_call: NA
j_call: TRBJ1-6
clone_size: once
cdr3_aa: CASSLRGPNSPLHF
cdr3_nt: TGCGCCAGCAGCTTGAGGGGACCTAATTCACCCCTCCACTTT

v_call: TRBV11-2
d_call: NA
j_call: TRBJ2-3
clone_size: NA
cdr3_aa: CASSLGSGNLFTDTQYF
cdr3_nt: TGTGCCAGCAGCTTAGGGAGCGGAAACTTATTCACAGATACGCAGTATTTT

v_call: TRBV29-1
d_call: TRBD2
j_call: TRBJ2-3
clone_size: NA
cdr3_aa: CSVATSGIQDTQYF
cdr3_nt: TGCAGCGTTGCAACTAGCGGGATACAAGATACGCAGTATTTT

v_call: TRBV12-3/TRBV12-4
d_call: NA
j_call: TRBJ1-1
clone_size: NA
cdr3_aa: CASSSDRNTEAFF
cdr3_nt: TGTGCCAGCAGTTCAGACAGGAACACTGAAGCTTTCTTT

v_call: TRBV3-1/TRBV3-2
d_call: NA
j_call: TRBJ1-4
clone_size: NA
cdr3_aa: CASRDNREGLRGKLFF
cdr3_nt: TGTGCCAGCAGGGATAACAGGGAAGGCCTAAGGGGAAAACTGTTTTTT

v_call: TRBV5-5
d_call: NA
j_call: TRBJ1-1
clone_size: NA
cdr3_aa: CASSLDSNTEAFF
cdr3_nt: TGTGCCAGCAGCTTGGACAGTAACACTGAAGCTTTCTTT

v_call: TRBV18
d_call: NA
j_call: TRBJ1-1
clone_size: once
cdr3_aa: CASSPPGQVTEAFF
cdr3_nt: TGTGCCAGCTCACCACCGGGGCAGGTGACTGAAGCTTTCTTT

v_call: TRBV4-2
d_call: NA
j_call: TRBJ2-5
clone_size: NA
cdr3_aa: CASSQEGTGETQYF
cdr3_nt: TGTGCCAGCAGCCAAGAGGGAACCGGAGAGACCCAGTACTTC

v_call: TRBV4-2
d_call: TRBD2
j_call: TRBJ2-7
clone_size: NA
cdr3_aa: CASSQGGEYEQYF
cdr3_nt: TGTGCCAGCAGCCAGGGAGGGGAATACGAGCAGTACTTC

v_call: TRBV6-5
d_call: NA
j_call: TRBJ1-2
clone_size: NA
cdr3_aa: CASSYRRVSNYGYTF
cdr3_nt: TGTGCCAGCAGTTACCGCAGGGTTTCTAACTATGGCTACACCTTC

v_call: TRBV7-2
d_call: NA
j_call: TRBJ2-2
clone_size: NA
cdr3_aa: CASSLRTGELFF
cdr3_nt: TGTGCCAGCAGCTTGCGAACCGGGGAGCTGTTTTTT

v_call: TRBV3-1/TRBV3-2
d_call: NA
j_call: TRBJ2-7
clone_size: once
cdr3_aa: CASSQAISYEQYF
cdr3_nt: TGTGCCAGCAGCCAAGCCATTAGCTACGAGCAGTACTTC

v_call: TRBV5-1
d_call: NA
j_call: TRBJ1-1
clone_size: NA
cdr3_aa: CASTRGRWEDLAEAFF
cdr3_nt: TGCGCCAGCACCCGAGGGAGGTGGGAGGATTTGGCTGAAGCTTTCTTT

v_call: TRBV5-1
d_call: TRBD1
j_call: TRBJ2-7
clone_size: NA
cdr3_aa: CASSSGTGIYEQYF
cdr3_nt: TGCGCCAGCAGCTCAGGGACAGGGATCTACGAGCAGTACTTC

v_call: TRBV7-8
d_call: TRBD2
j_call: TRBJ2-3
clone_size: NA
cdr3_aa: CASSSGLGANTQYF
cdr3_nt: TGTGCCAGCAGCTCCGGACTAGGGGCGAATACGCAGTATTTT

v_call: TRBV12-3/TRBV12-4
d_call: NA
j_call: TRBJ2-3
clone_size: NA
cdr3_aa: CASSWGATDTQYF
cdr3_nt: TGTGCCAGCAGTTGGGGGGCAACAGATACGCAGTATTTT

v_call: TRBV19
d_call: NA
j_call: TRBJ2-1
clone_size: NA
cdr3_aa: CASSPQGGAYNEQFF
cdr3_nt: TGTGCCAGTAGTCCACAGGGGGGGGCCTACAATGAGCAGTTCTTC

v_call: TRBV29-1
d_call: NA
j_call: TRBJ1-2
clone_size: NA
cdr3_aa: CSVDAEANYGYTF
cdr3_nt: TGCAGCGTTGACGCAGAAGCTAACTATGGCTACACCTTC

v_call: TRBV4-1
d_call: NA
j_call: TRBJ2-1
clone_size: NA
cdr3_aa: CASSQEEGDSRPNEQFF
cdr3_nt: TGCGCCAGCAGCCAAGAGGAAGGGGACTCGAGACCCAATGAGCAGTTCTTC

v_call: TRBV7-9
d_call: TRBD2
j_call: TRBJ2-1
clone_size: NA
cdr3_aa: CASSLTSGEYNEQFF
cdr3_nt: TGTGCCAGCAGCTTGACAAGCGGGGAGTACAATGAGCAGTTCTTC

v_call: TRBV5-4
d_call: NA
j_call: TRBJ2-2
clone_size: NA
cdr3_aa: CASSLVSSDTGELFF
cdr3_nt: TGTGCCAGCAGCTTGGTCAGTAGCGACACCGGGGAGCTGTTTTTT

v_call: TRBV5-1
d_call: NA
j_call: TRBJ2-1
clone_size: once
cdr3_aa: CASSLDSGSYNEQFF
cdr3_nt: TGCGCCAGCAGCTTGGATAGCGGATCCTACAATGAGCAGTTCTTC

v_call: TRBV4-3
d_call: NA
j_call: TRBJ1-6
clone_size: NA
cdr3_aa: CASSQADSPLHF
cdr3_nt: TGCGCCAGCAGCCAAGCAGACTCACCCCTCCACTTT

v_call: TRBV29-1
d_call: NA
j_call: TRBJ2-7
clone_size: NA
cdr3_aa: CSGAWGNGEQYF
cdr3_nt: TGCAGCGGTGCCTGGGGGAACGGCGAGCAGTACTTC

v_call: TRBV3-1/TRBV3-2
d_call: NA
j_call: TRBJ2-7
clone_size: NA
cdr3_aa: CASSQVASSYEQYF
cdr3_nt: TGTGCCAGCAGCCAAGTTGCAAGCTCCTACGAGCAGTACTTC

v_call: TRBV19
d_call: TRBD2
j_call: TRBJ2-3
clone_size: NA
cdr3_aa: CASSPIAGGRTQYF
cdr3_nt: TGTGCCAGTAGTCCCATAGCGGGAGGGCGTACGCAGTATTTT

v_call: TRBV6-1
d_call: TRBD2
j_call: TRBJ2-1
clone_size: NA
cdr3_aa: CASSKKAGVVNEQFF
cdr3_nt: TGTGCCAGCAGTAAAAAAGCGGGAGTGGTGAATGAGCAGTTCTTC

v_call: TRBV11-3
d_call: NA
j_call: TRBJ1-1
clone_size: once
cdr3_aa: CASSFQGLNTEAFF
cdr3_nt: TGTGCCAGCAGCTTCCAGGGGCTCAACACTGAAGCTTTCTTT

v_call: TRBV25-1
d_call: NA
j_call: TRBJ2-1
clone_size: NA
cdr3_aa: CASSDRFSGKVNEQFF
cdr3_nt: TGTGCCAGCAGTGATCGGTTTTCGGGGAAAGTCAATGAGCAGTTCTTC

v_call: TRBV10-2
d_call: NA
j_call: TRBJ2-1
clone_size: NA
cdr3_aa: CASSAGAENNEQFF
cdr3_nt: TGCGCCAGCAGCGCAGGGGCCGAAAACAATGAGCAGTTCTTC

v_call: TRBV4-1
d_call: NA
j_call: TRBJ2-1
clone_size: many
cdr3_aa: CASSQVDSYNEQFF
cdr3_nt: TGCGCCAGCAGCCAAGTAGACTCTTACAATGAGCAGTTCTTC

v_call: TRBV19
d_call: NA
j_call: TRBJ1-5
clone_size: NA
cdr3_aa: CASSMTASNQPQHF
cdr3_nt: TGTGCCAGTAGTATGACAGCTAGCAATCAGCCCCAGCATTTT

v_call: TRBV29-1
d_call: NA
j_call: TRBJ1-2
clone_size: NA
cdr3_aa: CSVGTELYGYTF
cdr3_nt: TGCAGCGTTGGTACAGAACTCTATGGCTACACCTTC

v_call: TRBV27
d_call: NA
j_call: TRBJ1-6
clone_size: NA
cdr3_aa: CASSPGTFSPLHF
cdr3_nt: TGTGCCAGCAGCCCCGGGACCTTTTCACCCCTCCACTTT

v_call: TRBV24-1
d_call: TRBD2
j_call: TRBJ2-3
clone_size: few
cdr3_aa: CATSDQDSLAGGKPDTQYF
cdr3_nt: TGTGCCACCAGTGATCAGGACAGCCTAGCGGGAGGAAAGCCAGATACGCAGTATTTT

v_call: TRBV30
d_call: NA
j_call: TRBJ1-5
clone_size: NA
cdr3_aa: CAWSSNWDGFNQPQHF
cdr3_nt: TGTGCCTGGAGTAGTAATTGGGACGGATTCAATCAGCCCCAGCATTTT

v_call: TRBV28
d_call: TRBD2
j_call: TRBJ2-2
clone_size: NA
cdr3_aa: CASSSPSSGRLAGELFF
cdr3_nt: TGTGCCAGCAGTTCCCCGTCTAGCGGGAGACTGGCCGGGGAGCTGTTTTTT

v_call: TRBV19
d_call: TRBD2
j_call: TRBJ2-1
clone_size: NA
cdr3_aa: CASSGTSGRGIDNEQFF
cdr3_nt: TGTGCCAGTTCCGGGACTAGCGGGAGAGGTATCGACAATGAGCAGTTCTTC

v_call: TRBV29-1
d_call: NA
j_call: TRBJ2-2
clone_size: NA
cdr3_aa: CSVEGTGELFF
cdr3_nt: TGCAGCGTTGAGGGAACCGGGGAGCTGTTTTTT

v_call: TRBV28
d_call: NA
j_call: TRBJ1-5
clone_size: once
cdr3_aa: CASSLHTDYSNQPQHF
cdr3_nt: TGTGCCAGCAGTTTACACACAGATTATAGCAATCAGCCCCAGCATTTT

v_call: TRBV3-1/TRBV3-2
d_call: TRBD2
j_call: TRBJ2-3
clone_size: NA
cdr3_aa: CASSPSGGLPTDTQYF
cdr3_nt: TGTGCCAGCAGCCCTAGCGGGGGGCTCCCCACAGATACGCAGTATTTT

v_call: TRBV6-5
d_call: TRBD2
j_call: TRBJ2-1
clone_size: NA
cdr3_aa: CASSYSRGMLYNEQFF
cdr3_nt: TGTGCCAGCAGTTACTCGCGGGGGATGTTATACAATGAGCAGTTCTTC

v_call: TRBV6-2/TRBV6-3
d_call: NA
j_call: TRBJ2-2
clone_size: NA
cdr3_aa: CASSSPGWYTGELFF
cdr3_nt: TGTGCCAGCAGTTCCCCCGGCTGGTACACCGGGGAGCTGTTTTTT

v_call: TRBV19
d_call: TRBD2
j_call: TRBJ2-5
clone_size: NA
cdr3_aa: CASSLASGDLQETQYF
cdr3_nt: TGTGCCAGTAGTCTCGCTAGCGGGGACCTCCAAGAGACCCAGTACTTC